The 4 T cell receptor beta chains below all came from one sample that was sequenced in a study of tumor and adjacent non-tumor tissue in lung cancer. The template was RNA from unsorted bulk tissue. TCRbeta libraries were built with three rounds of nested PCR, modified from ARM-PCR. TCRdb itself ran the multiplex PCR reads through MiXCR, one entry per CDR3 protein. The sample comprises approximately 130,000 distinct CDR3 sequences, around three fifths of which are singletons, and about 13% rests with the top ten. The sequenced sample was lung tumor tissue. Source of these receptors: a man younger than 40 with non-small cell lung cancer.

A word on this clonotype: A much bigger clone sits one base away, suggesting this may be a read error. The chain is built from TRBV5-1 and TRBJ2-3; 7 positions agree with TRBD1. V dropped 0 bases and J dropped 4; count of bases not matched to a gene: 5. Per the germline V gene, CDR1 is SGHRS and CDR2 is YFSETQ. The length of the CDR3 is 15 residues. The CDR3 DNA sequence: TGCGCCAGCAGCTTGGAGTGGACAGGTTCAGATACGCAGTATTTT. Translated, it gives CASSLEWTGSDTQYF.

About this clonotype: A read error may be the cause here, since a much bigger clone is one base away. This sequence joins TRBV6-5 and TRBJ2-5; a weak D match, TRBD2 (6 bases). The V gene's germline CDR1 is MNHEY and CDR2 SVGAGI. V lost 5 bases and J 7 bases, leaving 14 bases between the germline ends. This CDR3 comprises 13 residues. The CDR3 reads CASSPGDDGTQYF. The CDR3 DNA sequence: TGTGCCAGCAGTCCGGGGGACGACGGGACCCAGTACTTC.

This clonotype appeared once. The junction does not match germline at one end; this may be a read error. V gene TRBV28 combines with J gene TRBJ1-1; no reliable D call. The V gene's germline CDR1 is MDHEN and CDR2 SYDVKM. CDR3 length: 11 amino acids. The CDR3 loop reads CASGLNTEAFF. The CDR3 bases are TGTGCCAGCGGTTTGAACACTGAAGCTTTCTTT.

Regarding this clonotype: An end of the junction differs from the germline gene, which may be a read error. V is TRBV10-3 and J is TRBJ1-1; D is uncertain. Germline V gene lookup returns CDR1 ENHRY and CDR2 SYGVKD. The CDR3 extends over 13 amino acids. In nucleotides, the CDR3 is TGTGCCATCAGTGAGTCGGGGTTCGCTGGAGCTATCTTT. Its protein product is CAISESGFAGAIF.